Below are 23 T cell receptor beta chains sequenced from a single sample in a study of cytomegalovirus exposure and HLA in healthy donors. Primers included in the PCR were 60 Vbeta and 13 Jbeta primers. Sequencing was performed with immunoSEQ multiplex PCR; in TCRdb, only in-frame clones are kept and a portion is missing. In the table there are 140,000 to 150,000 clones, 80% to 90% of which are singletons. Sequenced material: PBMCs. These receptors all come from a woman between 40 and 55 years old in good health and CMV-seropositive.

This clone was recorded a few times. This chain uses TRBV7-9 with TRBJ1-4; 7 bases are a match to TRBD1. The V gene end was trimmed by 3 bases and the J gene end by 8 bases; junction bases not matched to a gene: 6. Germline assignment: CDR1 SEHNR and CDR2 FQNEAQ (reference sequence). This CDR3 is 14 amino acids long. The CDR3 nucleotides read TGTGCCAGCAGCTTGGGCCTGGACAGGGAAAAACTGTTTTTT. Its translation: CASSLGLDREKLFF. Using reference TRBV7-9 and TRBJ1-4 for the parts outside the CDR3, the full variable domain is DTGVSQNPRHKITKRGQNVTFRCDPISEHNRLYWYRQTLGQGPEFLTYFQNEAQLEKSRLLSDRFSAERPKGSFSTLEIQRTEQGDSAMYLCASSLGLDREKLFFGSGTQLSVL.

The CDR3 sequence: CASGPPPGGNNEQFF. The CDR3 DNA reads as TGTGCCAGCGGGCCTCCCCCAGGGGGTAACAATGAGCAGTTCTTC. The J gene is TRBJ2-1, the V gene TRBV27; TRBD1 agrees at 7 bases. Germline-derived CDR1 and CDR2 are MNHEY and SMNVEV (reference sequence). Trimming took 8 bases from V and 5 from J; bases not matched to a gene: 12. The CDR3 consists of 15 residues.

The rearrangement links TRBV11-2 to TRBJ1-3; TRBD1 agrees at 8 bases. Per germline, CDR1 SGHAT and CDR2 FQNNGV. The CDR3 runs to 15 residues. The V gene end was trimmed by 5 bases and the J gene end by 5 bases; junction bases not matched to a gene: 8. This CDR3 reads CASSLQGGARNTIYF. CDR3 in DNA: TGTGCCAGCAGCCTACAGGGGGGAGCAAGAAACACCATATATTTT.

V is TRBV28 and J is TRBJ2-7; possibly TRBD1 for D (5 bases). The V gene's germline CDR1 is MDHEN and CDR2 SYDVKM. CDR3 length: 15 amino acids. V was cut by 10 bases and J by 0 bases, with 19 bases left in between. The CDR3 loop is CATRHYQGLSYEQYF. CDR3 DNA sequence: TGTGCCACCAGACATTACCAGGGCCTCTCCTACGAGCAGTACTTC.

The chain carries TRBV6-5 and TRBJ2-5, with D maybe TRBD2 (6 bases). The CDR3 length is 16 residues. V was cut by 0 bases and J by 5 bases, with 16 bases left in between. Germline CDR1 MNHEY, CDR2 SVGAGI. This chain's CDR3 is CASSYSGGTGRETQYF. In DNA, the CDR3 is TGTGCCAGCAGTTACTCAGGCGGGACCGGAAGGGAGACCCAGTACTTC.

The chain joins TRBV7-8 to TRBJ2-2; weak D call: TRBD2 (6 bases). The V end lost 7 bases, the J end lost 5 bases, and 26 bases lay between the germline ends. Germline V CDR1 and CDR2: SGHVS, FQNEAQ. The CDR3 has 18 amino acids. CDR3 protein: CASTHRTAGRRLTGELFF. CDR3 sequence (DNA): TGTGCCAGCACCCACCGGACGGCGGGAAGACGGTTGACCGGGGAGCTGTTTTTT.

The rearrangement joins TRBV7-3 to TRBJ2-3, with TRBD2 matching 10 bases. Germline trimming cut 5 bases from V and 2 bases from J; bases unmatched to any gene: 4. CDR1 is SGHTA, CDR2 FQGTGA, per germline. The CDR3 has 15 residues. Here the CDR3 reads CASSAAGGFTDTQYF. The CDR3 nucleotides are TGTGCCAGCAGCGCAGCGGGAGGGTTCACAGATACGCAGTATTTT.

The chain uses TRBV2 and TRBJ1-1; 9 positions match TRBD1. The J segment lost 8 bases and the V segment lost 6 bases, leaving 1 base of the junction unmatched. In germline, CDR1 is SNHLY, CDR2 FYNNEI. This CDR3 region has 11 residues. In DNA, the CDR3 is TGTGCCAGCAGGGGACAGGGAGAAGCTTTCTTT. Residues: CASRGQGEAFF.

This chain connects TRBV6-1 to TRBJ1-5; 8 bases line up with TRBD1. After removal of 5 bases from V and 2 bases from J, the junction contained 2 bases not matched to a gene. There are 14 residues in the CDR3. CDR1 MNHNS and CDR2 SASEGT come from the germline V gene. CDR3 nucleotides: TGTGCCAGCAGTCAGGGACAGGGCAATCAGCCCCAGCATTTT. Translation: CASSQGQGNQPQHF.

The chain combines TRBV7-2 with TRBJ2-5, with 7 nucleotides matching TRBD2. This CDR3 region has 16 residues. The V gene end was trimmed by 5 bases and the J gene end by 5 bases; junction bases not matched to a gene: 14. The germline gives CDR1 SGHTA, CDR2 FQGNSA. The CDR3 nucleotides read TGTGCCAGCAGCCCAGAGGTTGGACGGGGGGTCGAGACCCAGTACTTC. It codes for CASSPEVGRGVETQYF.

This clone was recorded a few times. The rearrangement links TRBV7-7 to TRBJ1-1, with D possibly being TRBD1 (5 bases). In germline, CDR1 is SSHAT, CDR2 FNYEAQ (reference sequence). CDR3 size: 13 residues. Trimming shortened V by 5 bases and J by 7 bases, and 14 bases separated the two germline ends. CDR3 in amino acids: CASSPQEKGEAFF. CDR3 coding DNA: TGTGCCAGCAGCCCACAGGAAAAGGGTGAAGCTTTCTTT.

The V gene is TRBV18, the J gene TRBJ1-5; D call uncertain. CDR1 is KGHSH, CDR2 LQKENI, per germline. The V end was cut by 3 bases, the J end by 2 bases, with 14 bases between. CDR3 length: 16 residues. Here the CDR3 DNA reads TGTGCCAGCTCACCGTTGGCCGTCGTTGGCAATCAGCCCCAGCATTTT. It specifies CASSPLAVVGNQPQHF.

The chain joins TRBV7-2 to TRBJ2-4; 9 bases map to TRBD2. There are 16 residues in the CDR3. V lost 5 bases and J lost 2; bases outside the gene matches: 7. Germline V gene lookup returns CDR1 SGHTA and CDR2 FQGNSA. The CDR3, as DNA: TGTGCCAGCAGCCCCCAGCGGGGGGTGACCAAAAACATTCAGTACTTC. Amino acids: CASSPQRGVTKNIQYF.

The rearrangement joins TRBV10-3 to TRBJ2-2; maybe TRBD2 (5 bases). Trimming removed 6 bases from V and 0 bases from J, with 8 bases in between. CDR1 and CDR2 (germline): ENHRY, SYGVKD. The CDR3 is 14 amino acids. The CDR3 is CAISAGANTGELFF. The DNA for the CDR3 is TGTGCCATCAGCGCCGGGGCGAACACCGGGGAGCTGTTTTTT.

V is TRBV19 and J is TRBJ2-2; D is possibly TRBD1 (6 bases). In germline, CDR1 is LNHDA, CDR2 SQIVND (reference sequence). Trimming shortened V by 7 bases and J by 7 bases, and 16 bases separated the two germline ends. The CDR3 runs to 14 residues. The CDR3 loop is CASTQQGIGGELFF. The CDR3 DNA reads TGTGCCAGTACACAACAGGGAATCGGCGGGGAGCTGTTTTTT.

This clone has a single count. This chain joins TRBV6-6 and TRBJ2-3, with D tentatively TRBD1 (5 bases). Trimming pared 3 bases from V and 4 bases from J, leaving 17 bases between. CDR1 and CDR2 from the germline V gene are MNHNY and SVGAGI (reference sequence). The CDR3 has 16 residues. The CDR3 DNA reads as TGTGCCAGCAGTTATCAGTCAGGGAAGGTTGCAGATACGCAGTATTTT. Translation gives CASSYQSGKVADTQYF.

The rearrangement uses TRBV28 and TRBJ2-2, with D tentatively TRBD2 (5 bases). The CDR3 runs 13 residues. Germline V gene lookup returns CDR1 MDHEN and CDR2 SYDVKM. Trimming removed 8 bases at V and 6 bases at J, with 13 bases between. The CDR3 sequence is CASPPLAAGELFF. CDR3 sequence (DNA): TGTGCCAGCCCACCGCTAGCCGCCGGGGAGCTGTTTTTT.

Turning to this clone: Other nucleotide sequences from this sample produce the same CDR3. The gene calls are TRBV5-1 and TRBJ2-3; 15 bases agree with TRBD2. Trimming at V came to 0 bases and at J to 6 bases, leaving 5 bases not matched to a gene. Looked up from germline, CDR1 is SGHRS and CDR2 is YFSETQ. CDR3 length: 17 amino acids. Here the CDR3 DNA reads TGCGCCAGCAGCTTGGCCACTGGACTAGCGGGAGGGGATACGCAGTATTTT. This gives the protein CASSLATGLAGGDTQYF.

The rearrangement links TRBV29-1 to TRBJ2-1; TRBD1 aligns across 7 bases. Trimming at V came to 6 bases and at J to 6 bases, leaving 8 bases not matched to a gene. The V gene's germline CDR1 is SQVTM and CDR2 ANQGSEA. The CDR3 has 13 amino acids. CDR3 nucleotides: TGCAGCGTGAGACAGGGTCCGGGCAATGAGCAGTTCTTC. Translating it yields CSVRQGPGNEQFF.

The chain uses TRBV2 and TRBJ1-2; a possible D gene is TRBD1 (5 bases). V was cut by 4 bases and J by 8 bases, with 11 bases left in between. The length of the CDR3 is 12 residues. Germline CDR1 and CDR2: SNHLY and FYNNEI. The CDR3, as DNA: TGTGCCAGCAGTGGGGGGGGTGAGGGCTACACCTTC. This encodes CASSGGGEGYTF.

This sequence joins TRBV5-4 and TRBJ2-5, with 14 bases matching TRBD2. CDR3 length: 18 residues. After removal of 4 bases from V and 4 bases from J, the junction contained 12 bases not matched to a gene. Germline V gene sequence: CDR1 SGHNT, CDR2 YYREEE (reference sequence). The DNA for the CDR3 is TGTGCCAGCAGCATCGACTCGGGACTAGCGGGAGTGGGAGAGACCCAGTACTTC. Its translation is CASSIDSGLAGVGETQYF.

The V call is TRBV5-5, the J call TRBJ2-3; D is perhaps TRBD1 (5 bases). Germline CDR1 SGHKS, CDR2 YYEKEE (reference sequence). V was shortened by 4 bases and J by 2 bases, with 8 bases between the two germline ends. CDR3 size: 13 residues. CDR3 residues: CASSQGTTDTQYF. CDR3 DNA sequence: TGTGCCAGCAGCCAGGGCACCACAGATACGCAGTATTTT.

This clone was seen a handful of times. The J gene is TRBJ2-5, the V gene TRBV4-1; possibly TRBD2 for D (6 bases). Deletions cut 4 bases from V and 5 bases from J, with 11 bases between. The CDR3 has 13 amino acids. The germline gives CDR1 MGHRA, CDR2 YSYEKL. The CDR3 protein is CASSLGGRETQYF. The CDR3 DNA sequence: TGCGCCAGCAGCCTCGGGGGTCGCGAGACCCAGTACTTC.